Presented here are 16 T cell receptor beta chains from one specimen sequenced in a study of blood T cell repertoires in COVID-19 (TCRdb year 2020). Library generation was performed with the immunoSEQ multiplex PCR assay. TCRdb obtained this table from immuneACCESS and retained in-frame rearrangements with V and J assigned. These tables miss some clones; where compared with another copy, unresolved V genes account for less than half of the shortfall, and the remainder is unexplained. The sample table holds some 400,000 clones, of which 80% to 90% were seen once. About 1.1% of the sample goes to the ten largest clones. The source material was PBMCs or T cells enriched from blood (not recorded which). All receptors come from a man younger than 40 who had recovered from COVID-19.

This chain connects TRBV11-2 to TRBJ2-5; maybe TRBD1 (5 bases). CDR3 length: 14 amino acids. Germline lookup yields CDR1 SGHAT and CDR2 FQNNGV. Trimming removed 4 bases from V and 7 bases from J, with 16 bases in between. The CDR3 is CASSSGAALGTQYF. CDR3 bases: TGTGCCAGCAGCTCTGGGGCGGCTCTCGGGACCCAGTACTTC.

The J gene is TRBJ1-1, the V gene TRBV27, with 7 bases identical to TRBD1. The CDR3 has 15 residues. Germline CDR1 reads MNHEY; CDR2 reads SMNVEV (reference sequence). V shed 5 bases and J 4 bases; nucleotides not matched to a gene: 10. The CDR3 region is CASSPRQGIGTEAFF. CDR3 in DNA: TGTGCCAGCAGTCCTAGACAGGGAATTGGCACTGAAGCTTTCTTT.

This sequence joins TRBV9 and TRBJ1-2; possible D gene TRBD1, 6 bases. The CDR3 is made up of 15 amino acids. Per the germline V gene, CDR1 is SGDLS and CDR2 is YYNGEE. V dropped 3 bases and J dropped 0 bases, with 12 bases sitting between them. CDR3 DNA: TGTGCCAGCAGCGCGTGGGACACTCCTAACTATGGCTACACCTTC. This encodes CASSAWDTPNYGYTF.

The genes are TRBV11-1 and TRBJ2-7, with TRBD2 matching over 10 bases. Germline-derived CDR1 and CDR2 are SGHAT and FQDESV (reference sequence). V trimming: 3 bases; J trimming: 4 bases; junction bases outside the gene matches: 3. There are 14 residues in the CDR3. The CDR3 sequence: CASSFGLAVYEQYF. The CDR3 DNA reads as TGTGCCAGCAGCTTTGGACTAGCGGTTTACGAGCAGTACTTC.

This clone was detected only once. The rearrangement links TRBV12-3 or TRBV12-4 to TRBJ2-1; the match to TRBD1 covers 7 bases. The CDR3 has 12 amino acids. Trimming removed 6 bases from V and 10 bases from J; junction bases left unmatched: 6. The CDR3 is CASSLRDREQFF. DNA for the CDR3: TGTGCCAGCAGCCTACGGGACAGAGAGCAGTTCTTC.

This chain connects TRBV6-5 to TRBJ2-5; the D gene is possibly TRBD2 (5 bases). CDR1 MNHEY and CDR2 SVGAGI come from the germline V gene. This CDR3 is built from 14 residues. Trimming cost V 2 bases and J 5 bases, with 12 bases left between them. The CDR3 DNA reads as TGTGCCAGCAGTTACCTACTAGGAATGGAGACCCAGTACTTC. Its translation: CASSYLLGMETQYF.

Points on this clone: The sample has other DNA sequences that encode this CDR3 too. The J gene is TRBJ2-1, the V gene TRBV28; no definite D call. Trimming took 2 bases from V and 4 from J, leaving 6 bases between them. Looked up from germline, CDR1 is MDHEN and CDR2 is SYDVKM. The CDR3 contains 13 residues. The CDR3 coding sequence is TGTGCCAGCAGTTTAATAGATTACAATGAGCAGTTCTTC. Its protein is CASSLIDYNEQFF.

The gene calls are TRBV6-5 and TRBJ1-1; D is uncertain. Trimming took 2 bases from V and 3 from J, leaving 7 bases between them. The CDR3 has 13 residues. The germline V gene encodes CDR1 MNHEY and CDR2 SVGAGI. For the CDR3, the DNA is TGTGCCAGCAGTTACGAGGTCGACACTGAAGCTTTCTTT. Protein product: CASSYEVDTEAFF.

The rearrangement links TRBV27 to TRBJ1-5; D is possibly TRBD1 (5 bases). The CDR3 runs to 14 residues. With 5 bases removed from V and 9 bases from J, the gap between germline ends came to 17 bases. Germline CDR1 reads MNHEY; CDR2 reads SMNVEV (reference sequence). The CDR3 loop reads CASSPTLGHLPQHF. For the CDR3, the DNA is TGTGCCAGCAGTCCAACCCTAGGACATTTGCCCCAGCATTTT.

The chain's CDR3 is CASSLTGTPISYEQYF. CDR3 DNA sequence: TGTGCCAGCAGTCTTACCGGGACACCTATCTCCTACGAGCAGTACTTC. V gene TRBV28 combines with J gene TRBJ2-7, with D maybe TRBD1 (6 bases). This CDR3 comprises 16 residues. From germline, CDR1 is MDHEN and CDR2 SYDVKM. V lost 5 bases and J 0 bases, leaving 17 bases between the germline ends.

V usage is TRBV18 and J usage is TRBJ2-7, with TRBD1 matching 7 bases. The CDR3 covers 15 residues. The ends lost 3 bases at V and 4 bases at J; junction bases unmatched: 9. Looked up from germline, CDR1 is KGHSH and CDR2 is LQKENI. DNA for the CDR3: TGTGCCAGCTCACCGGGAGAGGTCAGGGGGTACGAGCAGTACTTC. Protein sequence: CASSPGEVRGYEQYF.

This clone was picked up one time. The rearrangement links TRBV3-1 (or the pseudogene TRBV3-2) to TRBJ1-4; D gene ambiguous. This CDR3 comprises 12 residues. Looked up from germline, CDR1 is LGHDT and CDR2 is YNNKEL (reference sequence). V dropped 1 base and J dropped 7 bases, with 4 bases sitting between them. CDR3: CASSQAGEKLFF. Here the CDR3 DNA reads TGTGCCAGCAGCCAAGCCGGTGAAAAACTGTTTTTT.

The V call is TRBV6-6, the J call TRBJ2-3; 7 nucleotides align to TRBD2. The ends lost 7 bases at V and 6 bases at J; junction bases unmatched: 10. This CDR3 region has 14 residues. Germline CDR1 is MNHNY and CDR2 is SVGAGI (reference sequence). The CDR3 DNA follows: TGTGCCAGCAAAATGGGGACTATGGCGGATACGCAGTATTTT. Protein: CASKMGTMADTQYF.

V is TRBV3-1 (or the pseudogene TRBV3-2) and J is TRBJ1-2; 8 bases line up with TRBD1. The CDR3 loop spans 16 amino acids. Germline CDR1 is LGHDT and CDR2 is YNNKEL (reference sequence). V trimming: 4 bases; J trimming: 0 bases; junction bases outside the gene matches: 7. For the CDR3, the DNA is TGTGCCAGCAGCCTGACTCCGGGACAGGCTAACTATGGCTACACCTTC. Amino acid sequence: CASSLTPGQANYGYTF.

The V gene is TRBV30, the J gene TRBJ1-2, with D possibly matching TRBD1 (6 bases). Trimming cost V 1 base and J 8 bases, with 11 bases left between them. The germline gives CDR1 GTSNPN, CDR2 SVGIG (reference sequence). This CDR3 has 12 amino acids. The CDR3 DNA reads as TGTGCCTGGAGTGACAGGGTAGGAGGCTACACCTTC. This sequence encodes CAWSDRVGGYTF.

V usage is TRBV7-2 and J usage is TRBJ1-5; D is unclear. The V end lost 5 bases, the J end lost 3 bases, and 14 bases lay between the germline ends. The CDR3 runs 15 residues. The germline gives CDR1 SGHTA, CDR2 FQGNSA. In DNA, the CDR3 is TGTGCCAGCAGCCCTAATCCTTCTTACAATCAGCCCCAGCATTTT. This translates into CASSPNPSYNQPQHF.